Each of the 4 T cell receptor beta chains below was sequenced from the same sample in a study of liver allograft versus peripheral blood T cells. The overall study: The authors compared T cell receptor repertoires in transplanted livers with recipients' peripheral blood repertoires.

TCRdb re-derived calls from the reads in MiXCR, one entry per CDR3 protein. The sample includes 10,000 or so distinct CDR3 sequences, 14% to 15% of them seen just once. These receptors were taken from a human patient who had a liver transplant. Among the T cells, some may be from the graft donor.

This clonotype is medium-sized within its sample. This rearrangement joins TRBV5-4 to TRBJ2-1, with 8 positions matching TRBD1. V shed 3 bases, J shed 4 bases, and the junction held 21 bases outside the gene matches. Looked up from germline, CDR1 is SGHNT and CDR2 is YYREEE (reference sequence). This CDR3 has 20 amino acids. The chain's CDR3 is CASSSWTGIGARPGYNEQFF. The CDR3 DNA reads TGTGCCAGCAGCTCCTGGACAGGGATTGGGGCGCGTCCAGGGTACAATGAGCAGTTCTTC.

The rearrangement joins TRBV20-1 to TRBJ2-2, with D maybe TRBD2 (6 bases). Trimming pared 1 base from V and 1 base from J, leaving 10 bases between. This CDR3 comprises 15 residues. Germline CDR1 DFQATT, CDR2 SNEGSKA (reference sequence). CDR3 sequence reads: CSARGASENTGELFF. As DNA, the CDR3 is TGCAGTGCTAGAGGGGCTAGCGAGAACACCGGGGAGCTGTTTTTT.

This clonotype is classed as medium-sized (0.01 to 0.1%). V is TRBV28 and J is TRBJ2-7, with no clear D. V was shortened by 3 bases and J by 4 bases, with 4 bases between the two germline ends. CDR3 length: 11 amino acids. CDR1 and CDR2 from the germline V gene are MDHEN and SYDVKM. The CDR3 DNA reads as TGTGCCAGCAGTTTGAGGTACGAGCAGTACTTC. This translates into CASSLRYEQYF.

By its share, this clonotype is medium-sized. The V and J genes are TRBV27 and TRBJ1-4; the D is unclear. The germline V and J ends were trimmed by 6 bases and 4 bases, with 18 bases remaining between them. CDR1 is MNHEY and CDR2 is SMNVEV in the germline V gene (reference sequence). This CDR3 comprises 16 residues. The CDR3 protein is CASSIRGRLDNEKLFF. Written as DNA, the CDR3 is TGTGCCAGCAGCATTAGAGGGAGGCTGGATAATGAAAAACTGTTTTTT.